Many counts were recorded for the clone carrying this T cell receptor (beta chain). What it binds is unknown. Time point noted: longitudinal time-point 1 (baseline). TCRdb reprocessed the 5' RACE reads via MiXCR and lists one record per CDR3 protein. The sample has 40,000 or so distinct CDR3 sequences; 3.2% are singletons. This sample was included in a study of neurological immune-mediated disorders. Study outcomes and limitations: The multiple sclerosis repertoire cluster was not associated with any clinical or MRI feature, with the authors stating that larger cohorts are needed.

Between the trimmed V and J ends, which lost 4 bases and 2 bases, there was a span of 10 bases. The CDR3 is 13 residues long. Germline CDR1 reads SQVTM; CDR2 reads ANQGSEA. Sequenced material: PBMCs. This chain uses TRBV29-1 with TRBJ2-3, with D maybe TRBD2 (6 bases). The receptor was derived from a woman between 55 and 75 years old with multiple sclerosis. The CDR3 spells CSVVGGSTDTQYF. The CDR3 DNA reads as TGCAGCGTTGTTGGGGGGTCCACAGATACGCAGTATTTT.